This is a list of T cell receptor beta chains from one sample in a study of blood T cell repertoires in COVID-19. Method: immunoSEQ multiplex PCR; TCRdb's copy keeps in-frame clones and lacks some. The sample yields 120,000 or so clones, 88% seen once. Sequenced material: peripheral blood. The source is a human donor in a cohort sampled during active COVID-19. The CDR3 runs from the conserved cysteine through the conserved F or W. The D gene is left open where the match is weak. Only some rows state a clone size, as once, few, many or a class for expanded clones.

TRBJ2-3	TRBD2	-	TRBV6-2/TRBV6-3	CASSYRVSLADTDTQYF	TGTGCCAGCAGTTATAGGGTGTCTCTAGCGGACACAGATACGCAGTATTTT
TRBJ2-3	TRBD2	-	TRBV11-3	CASSPGLAGDTDTQYF	TGTGCCAGCAGCCCGGGACTAGCGGGAGACACAGATACGCAGTATTTT
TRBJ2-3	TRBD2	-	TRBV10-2	CASSEGSGDTQYF	TGCGCCAGCAGTGAAGGTAGCGGGGATACGCAGTATTTT
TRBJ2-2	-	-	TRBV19	CASTTAANTGELFF	TGTGCCAGCACGACAGCCGCGAACACCGGGGAGCTGTTTTTT
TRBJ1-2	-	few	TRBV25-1	CASSDPRRDFHGYTF	TGTGCCAGCAGTGATCCCCGGCGGGACTTTCATGGCTACACCTTC
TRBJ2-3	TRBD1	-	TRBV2	CASSEPGQGWKGEFTDTQYF	TGTGCCAGCAGTGAACCCGGACAGGGGTGGAAAGGCGAATTCACAGATACGCAGTATTTT
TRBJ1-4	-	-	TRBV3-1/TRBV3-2	CASSAPGNEKLFF	TGTGCCAGCAGCGCACCGGGTAATGAAAAACTGTTTTTT
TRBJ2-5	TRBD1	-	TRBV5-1	CASQSGQTQVETQYF	TGCGCCAGTCAATCGGGACAGACTCAGGTCGAGACCCAGTACTTC
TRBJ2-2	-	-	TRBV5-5	CASSWEGHLTGELFF	TGTGCCAGCAGCTGGGAGGGACACCTCACCGGGGAGCTGTTTTTT
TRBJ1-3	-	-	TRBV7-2	CASSPGGWSGTSGNTIYF	TGTGCCAGCAGCCCCGGGGGGTGGAGCGGAACCTCTGGAAACACCATATATTTT
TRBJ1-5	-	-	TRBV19	CASGRGGGQPQHF	TGTGCCAGTGGGAGGGGGGGAGGTCAGCCCCAGCATTTT
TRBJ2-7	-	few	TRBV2	CAAQGGVYEQYF	TGTGCCGCCCAAGGGGGGGTCTACGAGCAGTACTTC
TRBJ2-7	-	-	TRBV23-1	CASSQSSTERGYEQYF	TGCGCCAGCAGTCAATCGAGTACGGAGAGGGGGTACGAGCAGTACTTC
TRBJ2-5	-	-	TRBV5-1	CASSFLSAGTQYF	TGCGCCAGCAGCTTCTTATCAGCAGGGACCCAGTACTTC
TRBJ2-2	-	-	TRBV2	CASSEVAGSYGELFF	TGTGCCAGCAGTGAAGTGGCGGGGAGTTACGGGGAGCTGTTTTTT
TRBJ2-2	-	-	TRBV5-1	CASSPDGLGGTGELFF	TGCGCCAGCAGCCCGGACGGATTAGGGGGCACCGGGGAGCTGTTTTTT
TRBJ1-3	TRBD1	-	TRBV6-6	CASSYSGQGGGNTIYF	TGTGCCAGCAGTTACTCGGGACAGGGCGGTGGAAACACCATATATTTT
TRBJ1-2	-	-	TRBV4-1	CASSQGRQGLVYGYTF	TGCGCCAGCAGCCAAGGGCGTCAGGGGCTCGTCTATGGCTACACCTTC
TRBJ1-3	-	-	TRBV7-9	CASSSDREAGNTIYF	TGTGCCAGCAGCTCAGACAGAGAAGCGGGAAACACCATATATTTT
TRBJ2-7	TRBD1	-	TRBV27	CASSSDRDSYEQYF	TGTGCCAGCAGTTCTGACAGGGACTCCTACGAGCAGTACTTC
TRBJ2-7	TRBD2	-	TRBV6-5	CASTRTSGNYEQYF	TGTGCCAGCACCAGGACTAGCGGGAACTACGAGCAGTACTTC
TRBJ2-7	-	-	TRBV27	CASSLYGPRGGYEQYF	TGTGCCAGCAGTTTATACGGGCCCCGGGGAGGCTACGAGCAGTACTTC
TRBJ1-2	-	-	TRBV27	CASSQGNYGYTF	TGTGCCAGCTCCCAGGGTAACTATGGCTACACCTTC
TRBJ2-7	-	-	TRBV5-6	CASSLPTGYEQYF	TGTGCCAGCAGCCTTCCCACGGGATACGAGCAGTACTTC
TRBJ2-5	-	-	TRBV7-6	CASSLSGRETQYF	TGTGCCAGCAGCTTAAGCGGGCGAGAGACCCAGTACTTC
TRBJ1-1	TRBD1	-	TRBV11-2	CASTYYTGRGESEAFF	TGTGCCAGCACCTATTACACCGGCAGGGGGGAGTCTGAAGCTTTCTTT
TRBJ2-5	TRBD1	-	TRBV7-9	CASSLTGQGAGETQYF	TGTGCCAGCAGCTTAACGGGACAGGGGGCTGGTGAGACCCAGTACTTC
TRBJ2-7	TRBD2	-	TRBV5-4	CASSPDGGAALEQYF	TGTGCCAGCAGCCCCGACGGGGGGGCCGCGCTCGAGCAGTACTTC
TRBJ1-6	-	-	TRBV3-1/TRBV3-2	CASSQVETRKSPLHF	TGTGCCAGCAGCCAAGTCGAGACACGGAAGTCACCCCTCCACTTT
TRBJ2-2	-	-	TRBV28	CASSLRAGELFF	TGTGCCAGCAGTTTAAGAGCCGGGGAGCTGTTTTTT
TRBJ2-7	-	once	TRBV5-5	CASSLGPTGIIYEQYF	TGTGCCAGCAGCTTGGGCCCCACAGGGATTATCTACGAGCAGTACTTC
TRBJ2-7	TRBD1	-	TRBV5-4	CASSLALRQGGDEQYF	TGTGCCAGCAGCTTGGCACTTCGACAGGGGGGTGACGAGCAGTACTTC
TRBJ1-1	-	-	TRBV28	CASIVASEAFF	TGTGCCAGCATAGTGGCTAGTGAAGCTTTCTTT
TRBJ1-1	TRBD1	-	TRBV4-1	CASSQGTGVAIEAFF	TGCGCCAGCAGCCAAGGGACAGGGGTGGCAATTGAAGCTTTCTTT
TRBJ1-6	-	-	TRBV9	CASSVDSNNSPLHF	TGTGCCAGCAGCGTCGACAGCAATAATTCACCCCTCCACTTT
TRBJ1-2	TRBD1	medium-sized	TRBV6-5	CASRIGTGVGYTF	TGTGCCAGCAGGATAGGGACAGGGGTTGGCTACACCTTC
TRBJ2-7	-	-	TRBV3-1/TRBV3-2	CASSQDAQGNEQYF	TGTGCCAGCAGCCAAGACGCACAGGGTAACGAGCAGTACTTC
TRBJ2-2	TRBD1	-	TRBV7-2	CASSLATGRTGENTGELFF	TGTGCCAGCAGCTTAGCGACGGGAAGGACAGGGGAGAACACCGGGGAGCTGTTTTTT
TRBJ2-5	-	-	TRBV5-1	CASSEELGVAQYF	TGCGCCAGCAGCGAAGAACTGGGAGTGGCCCAGTACTTC
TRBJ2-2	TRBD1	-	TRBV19	CASSTRQGGIGTGELFF	TGTGCCAGTAGTACCCGACAGGGTGGAATCGGCACCGGGGAGCTGTTTTTT
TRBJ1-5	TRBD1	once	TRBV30	CAWSADRGVSQPQHF	TGTGCCTGGAGTGCAGACAGGGGAGTTTCACAGCCCCAGCATTTT
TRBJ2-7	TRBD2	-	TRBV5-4	CASSSTGTSLREQYF	TGTGCCAGCAGCTCCACCGGGACTAGCTTACGCGAGCAGTACTTC
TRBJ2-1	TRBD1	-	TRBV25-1	CASSEWSGDRQFF	TGTGCCAGCAGTGAATGGTCAGGGGACAGGCAGTTCTTC
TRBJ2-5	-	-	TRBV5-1	CASSLNSQETQYF	TGCGCCAGCAGCTTGAATAGCCAAGAGACCCAGTACTTC
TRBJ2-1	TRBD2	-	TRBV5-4	CASSQTGGNEQFF	TGTGCCAGCAGCCAGACGGGGGGGAATGAGCAGTTCTTC
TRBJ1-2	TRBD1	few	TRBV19	CASLKPGTGSPNYGYTF	TGTGCCAGTTTGAAGCCCGGGACAGGGTCCCCTAACTATGGCTACACCTTC
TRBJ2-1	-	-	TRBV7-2	CASSLSAAGSYNEQFF	TGTGCCAGCAGCTTATCTGCGGCGGGGAGCTACAATGAGCAGTTCTTC
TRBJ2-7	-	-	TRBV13	CASSVGSSYEQYF	TGTGCCAGCAGCGTCGGGTCATCCTACGAGCAGTACTTC
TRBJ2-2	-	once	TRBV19	CASSQGPLNTGELFF	TGTGCCAGTAGTCAGGGCCCCCTGAACACCGGGGAGCTGTTTTTT
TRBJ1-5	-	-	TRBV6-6	CASSEGSPHQPQHF	TGTGCCAGCAGTGAGGGATCCCCCCATCAGCCCCAGCATTTT
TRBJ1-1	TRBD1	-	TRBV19	CASNVQGAWNTEAFF	TGTGCCAGTAACGTGCAGGGGGCTTGGAACACTGAAGCTTTCTTT
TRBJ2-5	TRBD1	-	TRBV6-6	CASRDGQGETQYF	TGTGCCAGCAGGGACGGACAGGGGGAGACCCAGTACTTC
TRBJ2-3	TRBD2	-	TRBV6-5	CASSYSREAADTQYF	TGTGCCAGCAGTTACTCGCGGGAGGCGGCAGATACGCAGTATTTT
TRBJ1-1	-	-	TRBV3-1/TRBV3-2	CASSQEAGTEAFF	TGTGCCAGCAGCCAAGAGGCGGGCACTGAAGCTTTCTTT
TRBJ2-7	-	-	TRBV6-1	CASSEAGVSTGEYF	TGTGCCAGCAGTGAAGCGGGGGTTTCCACGGGGGAGTACTTC
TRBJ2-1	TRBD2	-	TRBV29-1	CSVGSSLAVEQFF	TGCAGCGTTGGCTCGAGTCTAGCGGTAGAGCAGTTCTTC
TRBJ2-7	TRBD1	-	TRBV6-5	CASSYTHRGAFEQYF	TGTGCCAGCAGTTACACCCACAGGGGGGCGTTCGAGCAGTACTTC
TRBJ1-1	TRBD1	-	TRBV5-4	CASSWQGGTEAFF	TGTGCCAGCAGCTGGCAGGGGGGCACTGAAGCTTTCTTT
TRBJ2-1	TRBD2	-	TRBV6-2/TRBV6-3	CASSFTGLANEQFF	TGTGCCAGCAGTTTCACGGGACTAGCAAATGAGCAGTTCTTC
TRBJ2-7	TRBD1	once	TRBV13	CASSYAGVPGQRFYEQYF	TGTGCCAGCAGCTATGCCGGGGTACCGGGACAGAGATTCTACGAGCAGTACTTC